The 5 T cell receptor beta chains in this list originate from one sample, sequenced in a study of T cells in localized non-small cell lung cancer. Libraries were prepared by immunoSEQ multiplex PCR; TCRdb keeps only in-frame clonotypes and omits some of them. The table includes under 6,000 clones, 65% to 90% detected once. Sequences were derived from peripheral blood mononuclear cells, sampled before any cancer treatment. The receptor set was obtained from a female donor over 55 with stage II lung adenocarcinoma.

The CDR3 loop is CASSFGGTEAFF. Here the CDR3 DNA reads TGTGCCAGCAGCTTCGGGGGGACTGAAGCTTTCTTT. This chain joins TRBV5-4 and TRBJ1-1; possibly TRBD1 for D (5 bases). Trimming took 2 bases from V and 5 from J, leaving 7 bases between them. There are 12 residues in the CDR3. Germline V gene data show CDR1 as SGHNT and CDR2 as YYREEE (reference sequence).

J is TRBJ2-3 and V is TRBV5-3; 8 nucleotides align to TRBD2. TRBV5-3 is marked as an open reading frame, function uncertain. After removal of 4 bases from V and 4 bases from J, the junction contained 8 bases not matched to a gene. There are 15 residues in the CDR3. CDR3 sequence: CARSLRREEADTQYF. CDR3 nucleotides: TGTGCCAGAAGCCTTCGGCGGGAGGAGGCAGATACGCAGTATTTT.

The chain is built from TRBV7-9 and TRBJ1-1; 7 bases are shared with TRBD1. V shed 4 bases and J 0 bases; nucleotides not matched to a gene: 5. CDR3 length equals 15 residues. In germline, CDR1 is SEHNR, CDR2 FQNEAQ (reference sequence). CDR3 residues: CASSWGQSMNTEAFF. Written as DNA, the CDR3 is TGTGCCAGCAGCTGGGGACAGTCCATGAACACTGAAGCTTTCTTT.

This chain links TRBV28 with TRBJ2-3, with TRBD1 matching over 7 bases. The CDR3 totals 14 residues. Germline V gene data show CDR1 as MDHEN and CDR2 as SYDVKM. After removal of 2 bases from V and 7 bases from J, the junction contained 6 bases not matched to a gene. The CDR3 here is CASSLPQGKNTQYF. Written as DNA, the CDR3 is TGTGCCAGCAGTTTACCACAGGGGAAAAATACGCAGTATTTT.

The chain recombines TRBV25-1 with TRBJ2-7; 7 bases align to TRBD1. V shed 7 bases, J shed 7 bases, and the junction held 4 bases outside the gene matches. The CDR3 extends over 11 amino acids. CDR1 MGHDK and CDR2 SYGVNS come from the germline V gene. In nucleotides, the CDR3 is TGTGCCAGCAAAACAGGGGTAGAGCAGTACTTC. Its translation is CASKTGVEQYF.